This entry features one T cell receptor beta chain sequence. This entry comes from a study of T cell repertoires in cytomegalovirus infection. Germline assignment: CDR1 LNHDA and CDR2 SQIVND (reference sequence). The CDR3 is made up of 12 amino acids. The V and J ends lost 3 bases and 6 bases respectively, with 6 bases between them. Via MiXCR, TCRdb re-called the reads, giving one row per CDR3 protein. The sample records some 680,000 distinct CDR3 sequences, under 40% being singletons. This chain links TRBV19 with TRBJ1-5; TRBD1 might be the D (5 bases). The sequence was collected from a human donor in good health (CMV status not recorded). Some clones in this sample may be carry-over from other donors' samples. Sequences were obtained from PBMCs. The CDR3 nucleotides read TGTGCCAGTAGTATGCAGGGTCAGCCCCAGCATTTT. Protein: CASSMQGQPQHF.